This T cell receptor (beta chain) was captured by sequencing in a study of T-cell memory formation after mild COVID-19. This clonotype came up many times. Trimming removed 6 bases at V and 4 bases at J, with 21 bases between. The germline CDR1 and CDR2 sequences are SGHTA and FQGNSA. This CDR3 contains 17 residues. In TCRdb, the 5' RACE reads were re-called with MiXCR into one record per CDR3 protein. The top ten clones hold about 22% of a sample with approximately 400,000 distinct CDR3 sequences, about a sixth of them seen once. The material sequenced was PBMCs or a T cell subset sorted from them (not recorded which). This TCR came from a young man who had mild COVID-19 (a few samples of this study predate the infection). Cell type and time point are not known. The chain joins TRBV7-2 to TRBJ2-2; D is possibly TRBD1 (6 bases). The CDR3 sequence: CASSPTKQGTSTGELFF. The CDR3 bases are TGTGCCAGCAGTCCAACCAAACAGGGTACGAGCACCGGGGAGCTGTTTTTT.